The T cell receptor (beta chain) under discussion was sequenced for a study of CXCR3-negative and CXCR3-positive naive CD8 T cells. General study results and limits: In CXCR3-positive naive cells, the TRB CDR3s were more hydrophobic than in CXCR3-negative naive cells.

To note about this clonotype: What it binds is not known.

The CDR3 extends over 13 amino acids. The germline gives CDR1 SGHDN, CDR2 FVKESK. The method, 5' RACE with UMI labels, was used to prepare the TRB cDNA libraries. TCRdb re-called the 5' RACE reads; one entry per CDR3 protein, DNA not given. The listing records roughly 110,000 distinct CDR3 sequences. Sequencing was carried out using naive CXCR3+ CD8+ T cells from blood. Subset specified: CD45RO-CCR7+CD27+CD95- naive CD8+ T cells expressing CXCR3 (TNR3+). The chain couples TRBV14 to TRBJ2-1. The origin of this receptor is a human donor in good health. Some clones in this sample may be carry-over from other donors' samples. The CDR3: CASSQDPDEEQFF.